Shown below are 15 T cell receptor beta chains from a single sample sequenced in a study of regulatory T cells in long-lasting Graves disease. Time point in this sample: newly diagnosed GD, antithyroid drugs for less than 3 months. The authors made the TCR library using RNA they extracted from PBMCs. Combining iRepertoire HTBI primers with Arm-PCR of CDR3 regions, the authors built TCR beta libraries. TCRdb re-derived calls from the multiplex PCR reads in MiXCR, one entry per CDR3 protein. The sample includes almost 450,000 distinct CDR3 sequences, roughly 17% of them seen just once. The sample also formed part of further work on T cells in Graves' hyperthyroidism and ophthalmopathy.

The specimen was peripheral blood mononuclear cells (PBMCs), collected at new diagnosis, from a patient treated with antithyroid drugs. These receptors were collected from a woman under 40 with Graves disease.

This clonotype has just a few counts. The rearrangement joins TRBV5-8 to TRBJ1-5; 8 bases fit TRBD1. CDR1 and CDR2 (germline): SGHTS, YDEGEE. The CDR3 runs 16 residues. Losses at the gene ends were 4 bases for V and 6 bases for J; bases not matched to a gene: 12. The CDR3 loop is CASSPGQGGGGQPQHF. The CDR3 nucleotides read TGTGCCAGCAGCCCAGGACAGGGCGGGGGGGGTCAGCCCCAGCATTTT. Looking up the rest from reference TRBV5-8 and TRBJ1-5 gives the full variable domain: EAGVTQSPTHLIKTRGQQATLRCSPISGHTSVYWYQQALGLGLQFLLWYDEGEERNRGNFPPRFSGRQFPNYSSELNVNALELEDSALYLCASSPGQGGGGQPQHFGDGTRLSIL.

This clonotype has a count of ten or more. DNA of the CDR3: TGTGCCAGTACAGACAGGGGAACCGGGGAGCTGTTTTTT. Translation gives CASTDRGTGELFF. The chain has TRBV28 and TRBJ2-2; 8 positions match TRBD1. The CDR3 is 13 amino acids. J gave up 5 bases and V 9 bases, and 5 bases lay outside the gene matches. Germline V gene lookup returns CDR1 MDHEN and CDR2 SYDVKM.

In this sample, this clonotype turned up a few times. The gene calls are TRBV10-3 and TRBJ2-5, with 11 bases that match TRBD2. Germline V gives CDR1 ENHRY, CDR2 SYGVKD. V shed 3 bases, J shed 0 bases, and the junction held 3 bases outside the gene matches. This CDR3 has 16 amino acids. DNA of the CDR3: TGTGCCATCAGTGATGGGACTAGCGGTTACCAAGAGACCCAGTACTTC. This sequence encodes CAISDGTSGYQETQYF.

In DNA form, the CDR3 reads TGCGCCAGCAGAGGACGGGGGACGGACGGGGAGCTGTTTTTT. Residues: CASRGRGTDGELFF. V usage is TRBV4-3 and J usage is TRBJ2-2, with D tentatively TRBD2 (6 bases). From germline, CDR1 is LGHNA and CDR2 YSLEER. V lost 6 bases and J lost 7, with 15 bases in between. This CDR3 is built from 14 residues.

This clonotype was seen many times. V gene TRBV7-2 combines with J gene TRBJ2-7; 7 nucleotides agree with TRBD2. Per germline, CDR1 SGHTA and CDR2 FQGNSA. Germline trimming cut 1 base from V and 1 base from J; bases unmatched to any gene: 4. This CDR3 spans 15 amino acids. The CDR3 DNA reads as TGTGCCAGCAGCTTAGGGTTGCGGGAGTCCTACGAGCAGTACTTC. Protein: CASSLGLRESYEQYF.

The rearrangement uses TRBV20-1 and TRBJ1-5, with a tentative D call TRBD1 (6 bases). This CDR3 region has 13 residues. The germline gives CDR1 DFQATT, CDR2 SNEGSKA (reference sequence). With 5 bases removed from V and 7 bases from J, the gap between germline ends came to 15 bases. CDR3 sequence reads: CSAETTGRQPQHF. The CDR3 DNA follows: TGCAGTGCTGAAACTACAGGGAGACAGCCCCAGCATTTT.

In this sample, this clonotype turned up many times. The V and J genes are TRBV12-3 or TRBV12-4 and TRBJ2-1; 10 bases are a match to TRBD2. The junction had 6 bases not matched to a gene; V was cut back by 5 bases and J by 8 bases. The CDR3 extends over 14 amino acids. The CDR3 is CASSQAGGPDEQFF. The CDR3 nucleotides read TGTGCCAGCAGTCAAGCGGGAGGGCCGGATGAGCAGTTCTTC.

The table lists this clonotype with many counts. J is TRBJ2-1 and V is TRBV6-5; 15 nucleotides agree with TRBD2. The trim removed 4 bases at V and 4 bases at J, leaving 14 bases unmatched. The CDR3 is 20 amino acids. From germline, CDR1 is MNHEY and CDR2 SVGAGI. The CDR3 sequence: CASSSKFGLAGGPVYNEQFF. In DNA, the CDR3 is TGTGCCAGCAGTTCTAAGTTCGGACTAGCGGGAGGGCCCGTTTACAATGAGCAGTTCTTC.

This clonotype was seen more than once but under ten times. The chain uses TRBV6-1 and TRBJ1-2; 7 bases are shared with TRBD1. Trimming removed 5 bases from V and 6 bases from J; junction bases left unmatched: 12. The CDR3 extends over 15 amino acids. The V gene's germline CDR1 is MNHNS and CDR2 SASEGT. CDR3 DNA sequence: TGTGCCAGCAGTATTCCGGGACAGAGGTTGAATGGCTACACCTTC. Its protein product is CASSIPGQRLNGYTF.

This clonotype was seen a handful of times. The chain combines TRBV10-3 with TRBJ2-7, with 7 bases fitting TRBD1. CDR3 size: 12 residues. Germline assignment: CDR1 ENHRY and CDR2 SYGVKD. V shed 6 bases, J shed 3 bases, and the junction held 2 bases outside the gene matches. CDR3 sequence reads: CAIRGDSYEQYF. In nucleotides, the CDR3 is TGTGCCATCAGGGGGGACAGCTACGAGCAGTACTTC.

For this clonotype: Possible read error: a much larger clone is one base away. The V and J genes are TRBV15 and TRBJ1-4; a possible D gene is TRBD1 (5 bases). The CDR3 is 16 residues long. Germline V gene sequence: CDR1 LNHNV, CDR2 YYDKDF (reference sequence). The CDR3 loop reads CTTSREVAATNEKLFF. The CDR3 DNA is TGTACCACCAGCAGGGAAGTGGCAGCAACTAATGAAAAACTGTTTTTT.

The table lists this clonotype with many counts. This rearrangement joins TRBV7-6 to TRBJ2-7, with 9 positions matching TRBD2. Trimming at V came to 5 bases and at J to 1 base, leaving 6 bases not matched to a gene. The V gene's germline CDR1 is SGHVS and CDR2 FNYEAQ. This CDR3 has 15 amino acids. The CDR3 DNA reads as TGTGCCAGCAGCGCACTAGCGGGTGGATCCTACGAGCAGTACTTC. Its protein is CASSALAGGSYEQYF.

The sample holds a few counts of this clonotype. CDR3 DNA: TGTGCCAGTACACCGCGTATTGCGACTAGCGGATTCCAAGAGACCCAGTACTTC. It is translated as CASTPRIATSGFQETQYF. The chain combines TRBV7-9 with TRBJ2-5; 9 nucleotides match TRBD2. This CDR3 has 18 residues. Germline trimming cut 9 bases from V and 1 base from J; bases unmatched to any gene: 18. From germline, CDR1 is SEHNR and CDR2 FQNEAQ (reference sequence). Using reference TRBV7-9 and TRBJ2-5 for the parts outside the CDR3, the full variable domain is DTGVSQNPRHKITKRGQNVTFRCDPISEHNRLYWYRQTLGQGPEFLTYFQNEAQLEKSRLLSDRFSAERPKGSFSTLEIQRTEQGDSAMYLCASTPRIATSGFQETQYFGPGTRLLVL.

This clonotype was counted many times. The gene calls are TRBV11-2 and TRBJ2-7; D is unresolved. The V end lost 0 bases, the J end lost 3 bases, and 12 bases lay between the germline ends. The CDR3 length is 15 residues. Germline lookup yields CDR1 SGHAT and CDR2 FQNNGV. The CDR3 sequence: CASSLDPAPIYEQYF. CDR3 DNA sequence: TGTGCCAGCAGCTTAGATCCAGCGCCCATCTACGAGCAGTACTTC.

There are many counts of this clonotype. This chain joins TRBV9 and TRBJ1-5; D is ambiguous. Trimming left V 3 bases short and J 0 bases short, with 10 bases between. This CDR3 is 15 amino acids long. From germline, CDR1 is SGDLS and CDR2 YYNGEE. DNA of the CDR3: TGTGCCAGCAGCGCCACGGGCCTTAGCAATCAGCCCCAGCATTTT. It codes for CASSATGLSNQPQHF.